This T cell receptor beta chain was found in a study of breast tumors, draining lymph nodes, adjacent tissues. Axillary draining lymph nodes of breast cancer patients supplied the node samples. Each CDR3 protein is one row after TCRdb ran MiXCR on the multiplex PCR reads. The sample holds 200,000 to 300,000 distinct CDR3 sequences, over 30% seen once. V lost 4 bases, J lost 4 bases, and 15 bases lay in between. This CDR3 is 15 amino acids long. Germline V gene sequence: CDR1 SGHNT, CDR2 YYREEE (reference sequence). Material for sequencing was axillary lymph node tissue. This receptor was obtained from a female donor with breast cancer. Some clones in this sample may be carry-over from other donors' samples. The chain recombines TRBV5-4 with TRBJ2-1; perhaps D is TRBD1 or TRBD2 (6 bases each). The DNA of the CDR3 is TGTGCCAGCAGCCTCGGGGGCCGACAATACAATGAGCAGTTCTTC. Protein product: CASSLGGRQYNEQFF.